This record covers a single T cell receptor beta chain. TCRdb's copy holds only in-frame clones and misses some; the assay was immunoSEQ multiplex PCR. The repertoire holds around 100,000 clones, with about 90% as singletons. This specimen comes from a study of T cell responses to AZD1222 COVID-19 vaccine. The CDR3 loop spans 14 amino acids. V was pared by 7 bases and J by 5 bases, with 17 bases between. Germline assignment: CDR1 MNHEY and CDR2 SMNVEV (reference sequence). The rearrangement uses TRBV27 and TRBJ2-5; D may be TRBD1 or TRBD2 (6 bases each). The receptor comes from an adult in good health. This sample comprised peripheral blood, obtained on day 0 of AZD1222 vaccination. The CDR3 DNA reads TGTGCCAGCAACCCGGTCGGGGGCGGGGAGACCCAGTACTTC. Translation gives CASNPVGGGETQYF.